This passage covers 30 T cell receptor beta chains from one sample sequenced in a study of molecular identifiers for immune sequencing clone quantification. TCRdb reanalysed the PCR reads using MiXCR and keeps one entry per CDR3 protein. The sample has roughly 90,000 distinct CDR3 sequences, more than 20% seen once. Specimen: naive CD8+ T cells from blood, with Jurkat cell RNA spiked in. As to subset: FACS-sorted CD8+CD4-CCR7+CD45RA+ naive T cells. The receptors come from a human donor in good health. Some libraries in this study had Jurkat cell RNA spiked in.

Comment on this clonotype: This may be a read error: a much more frequent sequence differs by one nucleotide. The CDR3 nucleotides are TGCGCCAGCGGCCGTTATAGCGGGGGGTCCGAGACCCAGTACTTC. It translates to CASGRYSGGSETQYF. The chain recombines TRBV4-1 with TRBJ2-5, with 10 positions matching TRBD2. Germline assignment: CDR1 MGHRA and CDR2 YSYEKL. CDR3 length: 15 amino acids. V was pared by 8 bases and J by 5 bases, with 11 bases of the junction left unmatched.

A note on this clonotype: This may arise from a read error, as a much more abundant clone is one base away. The chain uses TRBV7-9 and TRBJ2-5; 7 nucleotides match TRBD2. CDR1 SEHNR and CDR2 FQNEAQ come from the germline V gene (reference sequence). This CDR3 has 15 residues. The junction had 13 bases not matched to a gene; V was cut back by 10 bases and J by 2 bases. CDR3 sequence (DNA): TGTGCCACCCTTGGGCTAGTGGGGGGGCAAGAGACCCAGTACTTC. Its translation: CATLGLVGGQETQYF.

This clonotype has ten or more counts. V is TRBV19 and J is TRBJ2-7; 13 nucleotides line up with TRBD2. Germline CDR1 LNHDA, CDR2 SQIVND (reference sequence). The CDR3 has 14 amino acids. V gave up 6 bases and J gave up 6 bases; unmatched junction bases: 5. CDR3 amino acids: CASSPGLAGFEQYF. The CDR3 nucleotides read TGTGCCAGTAGCCCGGGACTAGCGGGGTTCGAGCAGTACTTC.

The CDR3 DNA is TGTGCCATCAGTGGGGGACAGGGAGCTACTGGGGCCAACGTCCTGACTTTC. It is translated as CAISGGQGATGANVLTF. The chain joins TRBV10-3 to TRBJ2-6; 9 bases agree with TRBD1. This CDR3 contains 17 residues. Per the germline V gene, CDR1 is ENHRY and CDR2 is SYGVKD. Unmatched junction bases numbered 6, after V lost 4 bases and J lost 2 bases.

This clonotype was observed at least ten times. The chain has TRBV13 and TRBJ2-7; 7 nucleotides agree with TRBD1. Germline lookup yields CDR1 PRHDT and CDR2 FYEKMQ (reference sequence). Unmatched junction bases numbered 16, after V lost 5 bases and J lost 9 bases. This CDR3 spans 15 amino acids. CDR3 in DNA: TGTGCCAGCAGCCCAGCGACAGGGATGGCTGATGGGCAGTACTTC. This encodes CASSPATGMADGQYF. The full variable domain, its missing parts supplied by reference TRBV13 and TRBJ2-7, is AAGVIQSPRHLIKEKRETATLKCYPIPRHDTVYWYQQGPGQDPQFLISFYEKMQSDKGSIPDRFSAQQFSDYHSELNMSSLELGDSALYFCASSPATGMADGQYFGPGTRLTVT.

This clonotype has a handful of counts. This rearrangement joins TRBV11-2 to TRBJ1-5, with D tentatively TRBD1 (6 bases). This CDR3 has 15 residues. The germline V gene encodes CDR1 SGHAT and CDR2 FQNNGV. With 5 bases removed from V and 0 bases from J, the gap between germline ends came to 11 bases. The CDR3 is CASSQDSNSNQPQHF. CDR3 coding DNA: TGTGCCAGCAGCCAGGACAGCAATAGCAATCAGCCCCAGCATTTT.

The chain is built from TRBV27 and TRBJ2-3; D might be TRBD1 (5 bases). The CDR3 spans 15 residues. In germline, CDR1 is MNHEY, CDR2 SMNVEV (reference sequence). V lost 1 base, J lost 2 bases, and 10 bases lay in between. CDR3 loop: CASSLFAGSTDTQYF. The CDR3 bases are TGTGCCAGCAGTTTATTTGCAGGGTCCACAGATACGCAGTATTTT.

Regarding this clonotype: A much larger clone differs by one base, so this may be a read error. This chain joins TRBV4-1 and TRBJ1-4; D not certain. The germline gives CDR1 MGHRA, CDR2 YSYEKL. The CDR3 has 13 residues. Trimming took 1 base from V and 4 from J, leaving 4 bases between them. The chain's CDR3 is CASSQAHNEKLFF. The CDR3 coding sequence is TGCGCCAGCAGCCAAGCGCATAATGAAAAACTGTTTTTT.

The gene calls are TRBV14 and TRBJ2-3; the match to TRBD2 covers 9 bases. CDR1 is SGHDN and CDR2 is FVKESK in the germline V gene. The V segment lost 1 base and the J segment 4 bases; nucleotides outside the gene matches: 12. The CDR3 sequence is 18 residues long. The CDR3 DNA reads as TGTGCCAGCAGCCAAGCAGATTGGGGACTAGCTTTCTCAGATACGCAGTATTTT. Amino acid sequence: CASSQADWGLAFSDTQYF.

As concerns this clonotype: One junction end does not reproduce the germline sequence, and a read error may be involved. V and J are TRBV4-3 and TRBJ2-7; D call uncertain. The CDR3 is 13 residues long. The germline V gene encodes CDR1 LGHNA and CDR2 YSLEER. The CDR3 DNA sequence: TGCGACAGCAGCCAAGAGAAGATCGCCGAGCAGTACTTC. It is translated as CDSSQEKIAEQYF.

About this clonotype itself: The germline gene is not matched at one end of the junction; a read error may be the cause. The gene calls are TRBV5-3 and TRBJ2-3; the match to TRBD1 covers 10 bases. TRBV5-3 is given ORF status, its function remaining uncertain. The CDR3 extends over 15 amino acids. The CDR3 sequence: CASSLGQGVTGTQYF. CDR3 nucleotide sequence: TGTGCCAGCAGCTTAGGACAGGGGGTCACAGGTACGCAGTATTTT.

This clonotype was found many times. CDR3 in DNA: TGTGCCAGCAGCGCGAATAGCGGGGGTGAGAAAAACATTCAGTACTTC. This translates into CASSANSGGEKNIQYF. This chain connects TRBV21-1 to TRBJ2-4; the table's D gene call, TRBD2, was not cross checked with the DNA. TRBV21-1 is annotated as a pseudogene. There are 16 residues in the CDR3.

This clonotype was seen many times. The chain recombines TRBV7-6 with TRBJ2-4, with a possible D match to TRBD2 (7 bases). Germline V CDR1 and CDR2: SGHVS, FNYEAQ. The CDR3 is 15 residues long. The V end lost 2 bases, the J end lost 6 bases, and 14 bases lay between the germline ends. The CDR3 nucleotides are TGTGCCAGCAGCTTATGGGGGGGCGGCGGAAACATTCAGTACTTC. It is translated as CASSLWGGGGNIQYF.

This clonotype came up a few times. The V call is TRBV5-6, the J call TRBJ1-5; D remains ambiguous. Trimming left V 1 base short and J 2 bases short, with 7 bases between. The CDR3 has 14 amino acids. In germline, CDR1 is SGHDT, CDR2 YYEEEE. CDR3 nucleotides: TGTGCCAGCAGCTTGTTTCGTGGCAATCAGCCCCAGCATTTT. It translates to CASSLFRGNQPQHF.

This rearrangement joins TRBV20-1 to TRBJ2-7; 7 bases are a match to TRBD2. J lost 0 bases, V lost 3 bases, and 8 bases had no gene match. Germline values: CDR1 DFQATT, CDR2 SNEGSKA (reference sequence). This CDR3 contains 15 residues. In DNA, the CDR3 is TGCAGTGCTAGGCCCGACCGGGACTACTCCTACGAGCAGTACTTC. It is translated as CSARPDRDYSYEQYF.

This clonotype occurred a few times. The genes are TRBV12-3 or TRBV12-4 and TRBJ2-1; 8 nucleotides agree with TRBD2. The J segment lost 3 bases and the V segment lost 5 bases, leaving 9 bases of the junction unmatched. The CDR3 contains 16 residues. DNA for the CDR3: TGTGCCAGCAGTCCCCTCGGGGGGGGCCTCTACAATGAGCAGTTCTTC. Amino acids: CASSPLGGGLYNEQFF.

This chain joins TRBV27 and TRBJ2-7; D remains unclear. V was clipped by 6 bases and J by 2 bases, with 17 bases between them. This CDR3 region has 15 residues. Germline lookup yields CDR1 MNHEY and CDR2 SMNVEV (reference sequence). Here the CDR3 DNA reads TGTGCCAGCAGCCTGGGGTTAACGCCTACCTACGAGCAGTACTTC. This encodes CASSLGLTPTYEQYF.

J is TRBJ1-1 and V is TRBV30; TRBD1 agrees at 10 bases. The CDR3 has 13 amino acids. V lost 5 bases to trimming and J lost 8 bases; unmatched junction nucleotides: 8. CDR1 is GTSNPN, CDR2 SVGIG, per germline (reference sequence). CDR3 amino acids: CAWWRGTGAEAFF. CDR3 DNA sequence: TGTGCCTGGTGGCGGGGGACAGGGGCGGAAGCTTTCTTT.

This clonotype was recorded many times. The V call is TRBV6-5, the J call TRBJ1-1, with a tentative D call TRBD1 (5 bases). Germline loops: CDR1 MNHEY, CDR2 SVGAGI. V lost 0 bases and J 8 bases, leaving 10 bases between the germline ends. The CDR3 is 13 residues long. CDR3 sequence: CASSYSSGSEAFF. The CDR3 DNA reads as TGTGCCAGCAGTTACTCATCAGGGTCCGAAGCTTTCTTT.

On this clonotype: The junction and the germline gene differ at one end; a read error may be behind it. This chain connects TRBV27 to TRBJ2-3; a possible D gene is TRBD2 (5 bases). Germline CDR1 is MNHEY and CDR2 is SMNVEV (reference sequence). The CDR3 covers 17 residues. CDR3: CAGSFLTSRISTDTQYF. The CDR3 region has the DNA TGTGCCGGCAGTTTCCTAACTAGTAGGATTAGCACAGATACGCAGTATTTT.

In this sample, this clonotype turned up many times. This chain uses TRBV5-1 with TRBJ1-1, with no clear D. The germline CDR1 and CDR2 sequences are SGHRS and YFSETQ. The CDR3 extends over 12 amino acids. Deletions cut 4 bases from V and 4 bases from J, with 8 bases between. The CDR3 protein is CASSPDLTEAFF. The CDR3 region has the DNA TGCGCCAGCAGCCCGGACCTCACTGAAGCTTTCTTT. Combining the CDR3 with reference TRBV5-1 and TRBJ1-1 gives the whole variable domain KAGVTQTPRYLIKTRGQQVTLSCSPISGHRSVSWYQQTPGQGLQFLFEYFSETQRNKGNFPGRFSGRQFSNSRSEMNVSTLELGDSALYLCASSPDLTEAFFGQGTRLTVV.

Comments on this clonotype: A much larger clone differs from this one at a single base, so this may be a read error. This chain joins TRBV4-3 and TRBJ2-2; the D call may be TRBD1 or TRBD2 (6 bases each). The germline V gene encodes CDR1 LGHNA and CDR2 YSLEER. V gave up 0 bases and J gave up 6 bases, with 17 bases separating them. CDR3 length: 17 residues. CDR3 nucleotide sequence: TGCGCCAGCAGCCAAGATTTCAGGGGAGGATTGGCCGGGGAGCTGTTTTTT. Protein product: CASSQDFRGGLAGELFF.

The CDR3 loop reads CASSAVGGGNQPQHF. CDR3 nucleotide sequence: TGTGCCAGCAGTGCGGTTGGGGGAGGCAATCAGCCCCAGCATTTT. V and J are TRBV25-1 and TRBJ1-5, with D tentatively TRBD1 (5 bases). Germline CDR1 MGHDK, CDR2 SYGVNS. Trimming left V 4 bases short and J 2 bases short, with 12 bases between. The CDR3 totals 15 residues.

This clonotype was found a few times. V is TRBV14 and J is TRBJ2-7; D gene ambiguous. V dropped 4 bases and J dropped 2 bases, with 0 bases sitting between them. The CDR3 sequence is 10 residues long. Per germline, CDR1 SGHDN and CDR2 FVKESK. The CDR3 sequence: CASSPYEQYF. In DNA form, the CDR3 reads TGTGCCAGCAGCCCCTACGAGCAGTACTTC.

Comments on this clonotype: A much larger clone lies one base from this, so it may be a read error. The gene calls are TRBV28 and TRBJ2-3, with a possible D match to TRBD2 (9 bases). Germline lookup yields CDR1 MDHEN and CDR2 SYDVKM. The CDR3 length is 15 residues. The CDR3 loop reads CASSQGLAGTGTQYF. The CDR3 DNA is TGTGCCAGCAGCCAGGGTCTAGCGGGGACAGGTACGCAGTATTTT. The full variable domain, with the rest looked up from reference TRBV28 and TRBJ2-3, is DVKVTQSSRYLVKRTGEKVFLECVQDMDHENMFWYRQDPGLGLRLIYFSYDVKMKEKGDIPEGYSVSREKKERFSLILESASTNQTSMYLCASSQGLAGTGTQYFGPGTRLTVL.

The table lists this clonotype with many counts. The chain employs TRBV4-1 and TRBJ2-7; 9 nucleotides line up with TRBD2. Trimming removed 4 bases from V and 4 bases from J; junction bases left unmatched: 8. Germline CDR1 and CDR2: MGHRA and YSYEKL. The CDR3 sequence is 15 residues long. The CDR3 loop reads CASSPTASGEYEQYF. In nucleotides, the CDR3 is TGCGCCAGCAGCCCTACGGCTAGCGGGGAATACGAGCAGTACTTC.

Many counts were recorded for this clonotype. J is TRBJ2-7 and V is TRBV12-3 or TRBV12-4; 11 bases line up with TRBD2. V lost 6 bases, J lost 2 bases, and 9 bases stayed unmatched. This CDR3 is 16 amino acids long. DNA of the CDR3: TGTGCCAGCAGCCCCGGGACTAGCGGAACTACCTACGAGCAGTACTTC. Protein product: CASSPGTSGTTYEQYF.

The sample holds many counts of this clonotype. This chain connects TRBV9 to TRBJ2-2; D assignment may be TRBD1 or TRBD2 (5 bases each). Trimming left V 3 bases short and J 4 bases short, with 16 bases between. This CDR3 has 16 residues. Germline V gives CDR1 SGDLS, CDR2 YYNGEE. The CDR3 nucleotides read TGTGCCAGCAGCGAGACCGGGGCAGGGATCACCGGGGAGCTGTTTTTT. It is translated as CASSETGAGITGELFF. The full variable domain, its missing parts supplied by reference TRBV9 and TRBJ2-2, is DSGVTQTPKHLITATGQRVTLRCSPRSGDLSVYWYQQSLDQGLQFLIQYYNGEERAKGNILERFSAQQFPDLHSELNLSSLELGDSALYFCASSETGAGITGELFFGEGSRLTVL.

This clonotype was picked up many times. This rearrangement joins TRBV5-8 to TRBJ2-3, with 9 bases aligning to TRBD1. The CDR3 totals 15 residues. CDR1 and CDR2 (germline): SGHTS, YDEGEE. V dropped 5 bases and J dropped 3; count of bases not matched to a gene: 7. CDR3 sequence (DNA): TGTGCCAGCAGTTGGGGACAGGGACCGACAGATACGCAGTATTTT. Encoded protein: CASSWGQGPTDTQYF.

As to this clonotype: A much larger clone is a single base away; this may be a read error. This chain uses TRBV7-9 with TRBJ1-1; D not certain. The germline V gene has CDR1 SEHNR and CDR2 FQNEAQ (reference sequence). The CDR3 has 13 amino acids. The CDR3 here is CAGSLSRTGEAFF. In nucleotides, the CDR3 is TGTGCCGGCAGCTTATCCCGGACGGGTGAAGCTTTCTTT.